This entry describes one T cell receptor beta chain. This clonotype has at least ten counts. Its antigen specificity is not known. Base qualities were left out, and no much larger clone turns up one base away. The sample is drawn from a study of regulatory T cells in long-lasting Graves disease (dated by TCRdb to about 2021). About the investigation overall: In the newly diagnosed Graves' disease group, patients had been taking antithyroid drugs for less than 3 months. Persistent Graves' disease patients were compared with newly diagnosed Graves' disease patients by peripheral blood TCR sequencing and RNA sequencing. The study took place in China and was registered as a clinical trial. A total of around 33 samples were covered by TCR sequencing, comprising some 13 persistent and roughly 20 newly diagnosed Graves' disease patients. The full study reports these points: Sequencing and analysis were limited to the TCR beta chain. The study examined only peripheral blood because the primary lesion, thyroid tissue, could not be accessed. Persistent patients shared more public clonotypes among themselves (approximately 2,500) than newly diagnosed patients did (more than 950). The authors acknowledged the small sample size as a limitation that may reduce accuracy. Persistent Graves' disease patients showed lower TCR Shannon entropy and fewer highly expanded clones than newly diagnosed patients, suggesting clonal expansion. Persistent disease showed preferential use of TRBV28, TRBJ1-2 and TRBJ2-5, whereas newly diagnosed disease favored TRBV20-1 and TRBJ2-1.

Library creation used multiplex PCR. The sequencer listed for this sample is Illumina HiSeq 4000. iRepertoire HTBI primers and Arm-PCR amplification of CDR3 regions were used to construct TCR beta libraries. Before sequencing, the PCR products underwent gel purification. The source study handled its data this way. A total of fewer than 80 TRBV and 14 TRBJ segments were identified across samples and were used for gene usage analysis of CDR3 amino acid clonotypes. Filtered high-quality paired reads were merged into contigs using COPE and FqMerger. BLAST was used to align contigs to IMGT TRBV, TRBD and TRBJ reference genes, with CDR3 defined following IMGT. Any clonotype with a frequency above 0.1% was classified as a highly expanded clone. Repertoire diversity was measured by Shannon entropy, and V-J evenness by the Gini coefficient. A clonotype was considered public if more than one individual shared it. TCRdb reworked the public reads: Q25 trimming with fastp, MiXCR clone assembly, productive beta chains retained. CDR3 protein duplicates are merged, each entry listing the most common genes and DNA. These V and J calls rely on TCRdb rather than the paper's analysis. A total of about 440,000 distinct CDR3 sequences appear in this sample, more than 12% of them only once. The biggest ten clones account for 16% of the sample.

At the junction V is shortened by 5 bases and J by 0 bases, with 15 bases in between. From its cysteine to its phenylalanine, the CDR3 spans 16 amino acids. The CDR3 DNA has 48 bases and is translated from base 1. From a lookup of the germline V gene, CDR1 and CDR2 are SGHAT and FQNNGV. Reading the label with the study, this specimen's time point is: newly diagnosed GD, antithyroid drugs for less than 3 months. RNA was extracted from PBMCs in TRIzol for both TCR sequencing and RNA sequencing. Graves' disease was diagnosed according to American Thyroid Association guidelines. The patients came from an endocrinology department in Xi'an, China. From each patient, approximately 10 milliliters of peripheral blood was collected into an EDTA anticoagulant tube. Ficoll Paque Plus density gradient separation was used to isolate PBMCs, and no further T cell sorting was done. An Agilent 2100 Bioanalyzer and agarose gel were used to check RNA quality, and a NanoDrop 2000 was used to measure RNA concentration.

The same data also contributed to another study, on T cells in Graves' hyperthyroidism and ophthalmopathy. As that second study puts it: Stable Graves' hyperthyroidism was defined as no progression to ophthalmopathy during 18 months of follow-up. The hyperthyroidism patients were between 18 and 65 years old and newly diagnosed, with a disease duration of less than 2 months. Any patient with an uncontrolled infection, another autoimmune disease, pregnancy or lactation was excluded. Diagnoses were established on the basis of clinical symptoms, serum thyroxine and TRAb, thyroid ultrasound, and orbital computed tomography. For the first round of RT-PCR on the TCR CDR3, the HTBI primer set was used together with the Qiagen OneStep RT-PCR kit. Most expanded thyroid clonotypes (frequency above 0.001) were also detected in blood, suggesting blood repertoires may reflect thyroid immune responses. A model built on a 13 V-J signature distinguished ophthalmopathy from stable hyperthyroidism, reaching about 88% sensitivity and 81% to 83% specificity in cross-validation and 80%/75% in testing. In validation, the model predicted progression to ophthalmopathy with approximately 70% sensitivity and 72% to 85% specificity, a median of 6.5 months before onset. To identify distinguishing TCR V-J signatures, a discovery cohort of around 98 patients was used, comprising under 45 with Graves' ophthalmopathy and some 57 with stable Graves' hyperthyroidism. An independent validation cohort of under 20 hyperthyroidism patients and about 16 patients who later progressed to ophthalmopathy tested prospective prediction of ophthalmopathy. For training and testing, the 80 to 100 patients in the discovery cohort were randomly divided in a 7:3 ratio. The study also compared thyroid tissue and blood T-cell repertoires from 5 to 7 Graves' hyperthyroidism patients. Once sampling was done, hyperthyroidism patients were given methimazole at a starting dose of 30 mg daily, whereas ophthalmopathy patients were given high-dose intravenous methylprednisolone. Libraries were constructed in a second round of multiplex PCR, after which size selection and purification were carried out. Sequencing of the libraries was done on an Illumina HiSeq2000 using paired-end 100 bp reads. Raw data were processed with SOAPnuke, discarding reads with adapters, uncalled bases, mean Phred below 15, or no exact constant-primer or identifier match. COPE v1.2.5 was used to merge the high-quality paired reads, and each unique nucleotide sequence was defined as a clonotype. MiTCR v1.1 was used to align the clonotypes against IMGT TRBV, TRBD and TRBJ reference segments. Analysis was restricted to V-J combinations with a frequency above 0.0001, which covered just over 98% of repertoires. A TCS score was defined as the ratio of F50 (clonal expansion) to E x V (chaos), with BLOSUM62-based TCRdist applied between CDR3 peptides within each V-J. Welch's t-statistics and random forest reduced roughly 530 V-J features to 13, which were used in a naive Bayes classifier (R e1071). Sample size was not statistically predetermined, and blinding of investigators to group allocation was not performed. The paper describes TCR Vbeta CDR3 sequencing of around 130 peripheral blood samples, made up of roughly 40 ophthalmopathy patients, approximately 73 hyperthyroidism patients and roughly 17 progressor patients.

The sequences come from peripheral blood mononuclear cells (PBMCs), collected at new diagnosis, from a patient treated with antithyroid drugs. The clonotype was recovered from a woman aged 25 to 39 with Graves disease. Donor details come from another sample of the same person, matched by shared clones. The sequence joins TRBV11-2 to TRBJ2-3; the D segment is perhaps TRBD1 or TRBD2, each sharing 5 matched bases. DNA sequence: TGTGCCAGCAGCACCGCCGGGACCTCTAGCACAGATACGCAGTATTTT. This is translated as CASSTAGTSSTDTQYF.